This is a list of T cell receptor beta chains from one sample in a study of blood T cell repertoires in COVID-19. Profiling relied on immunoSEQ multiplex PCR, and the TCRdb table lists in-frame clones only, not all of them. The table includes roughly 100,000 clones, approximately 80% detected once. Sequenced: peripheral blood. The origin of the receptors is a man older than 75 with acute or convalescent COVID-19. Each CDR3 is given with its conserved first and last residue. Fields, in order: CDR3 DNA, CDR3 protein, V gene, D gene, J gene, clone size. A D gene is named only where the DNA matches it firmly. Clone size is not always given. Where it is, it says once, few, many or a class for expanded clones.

DNA: TGCGCCAGCAGCTTGCAGGGGACGAACACTGAAGCTTTCTTT
CDR3: CASSLQGTNTEAFF
V: TRBV5-1
D: -
J: TRBJ1-1
size: few

DNA: TGCGCCAGCAGCTTGGGAGGGGGCGCAGAGACCCAGTACTTC
CDR3: CASSLGGGAETQYF
V: TRBV5-1
D: TRBD1
J: TRBJ2-5
size: -

DNA: TGCAGCGTTGATACTAGCGGGGCCTACAATGAGCAGTTCTTC
CDR3: CSVDTSGAYNEQFF
V: TRBV29-1
D: TRBD2
J: TRBJ2-1
size: -

DNA: TGTGCCAGCAGCTTGGTGGCCGGGGATTACAATGAGCAGTTCTTC
CDR3: CASSLVAGDYNEQFF
V: TRBV5-5
D: -
J: TRBJ2-1
size: -

DNA: TGCGCCAGCAGCCTCTCAGAGGACAGTAGAACCGAAAAACTGTTTTTT
CDR3: CASSLSEDSRTEKLFF
V: TRBV4-1
D: -
J: TRBJ1-4
size: once

DNA: TGCGCCAGCAGCTTGGGACTAAAGGTCACAGATACGCAGTATTTT
CDR3: CASSLGLKVTDTQYF
V: TRBV5-1
D: -
J: TRBJ2-3
size: -

DNA: TGCGCCAGCAGCTTGGGATTGATACCTCCAGGCAATGAGCAGTTCTTC
CDR3: CASSLGLIPPGNEQFF
V: TRBV5-1
D: -
J: TRBJ2-1
size: -

DNA: TGCGCCAGCAGCTTGGACAGCTCCTATAATTCACCCCTCCACTTT
CDR3: CASSLDSSYNSPLHF
V: TRBV5-1
D: -
J: TRBJ1-6
size: -

DNA: TGTGCCAGCAGCCAAGAAGACAGGCCAGAGTATCAGCCCCAGCATTTT
CDR3: CASSQEDRPEYQPQHF
V: TRBV4-2
D: -
J: TRBJ1-5
size: -

DNA: TGCGCCAGCAGCCAACAATCGGCCTCTCGTGGGGCCGCAAATCAGGAGACCCAGTACTTC
CDR3: CASSQQSASRGAANQETQYF
V: TRBV4-1
D: -
J: TRBJ2-5
size: -

DNA: TGTGCCAGCAGTTTTAGCGGGAGCGCTGACGGGGAGCTGTTTTTT
CDR3: CASSFSGSADGELFF
V: TRBV28
D: TRBD2
J: TRBJ2-2
size: -

DNA: TGTGCCAGTAGTTTCGGGAGGTCCTACGAGCAGTACTTC
CDR3: CASSFGRSYEQYF
V: TRBV19
D: TRBD2
J: TRBJ2-7
size: -

DNA: TGCGCCAGCAGCCCGGTGGGGGCAGCTAATGAAAAACTGTTTTTT
CDR3: CASSPVGAANEKLFF
V: TRBV5-1
D: -
J: TRBJ1-4
size: -

DNA: TGTGCCAGCAGCGCTGGGACTAGCGGGAGGTACAATGAGCAGTTCTTC
CDR3: CASSAGTSGRYNEQFF
V: TRBV9
D: TRBD2
J: TRBJ2-1
size: -

DNA: TGTGCCAGCAGCCCTTCGTTTGGGGGACAGGGTTATGGAGAGACCCAGTACTTC
CDR3: CASSPSFGGQGYGETQYF
V: TRBV7-6
D: TRBD1
J: TRBJ2-5
size: -

DNA: TGTGCCAGTAGTCGGACAACTGAAGCTTTCTTT
CDR3: CASSRTTEAFF
V: TRBV19
D: -
J: TRBJ1-1
size: -

DNA: TGTGCCAGCAGCTTGGCAGGAGGGCCTGATCAGCCCCAGCATTTT
CDR3: CASSLAGGPDQPQHF
V: TRBV5-6
D: -
J: TRBJ1-5
size: -

DNA: TGTGCCAGCAGCCAAGAACAAGCTTGGCTAGCGGGGAGCACAGATACGCAGTATTTT
CDR3: CASSQEQAWLAGSTDTQYF
V: TRBV3-1/TRBV3-2
D: TRBD2
J: TRBJ2-3
size: -

DNA: TGTGCCAGCAGTTACGAACTAGCGGGAGTAATTAACAATGAGCAGTTCTTC
CDR3: CASSYELAGVINNEQFF
V: TRBV6-2/TRBV6-3
D: TRBD2
J: TRBJ2-1
size: few

DNA: TGTGCCAGCAGTTACCAGGGTGCTGGCGAGCAGTACTTC
CDR3: CASSYQGAGEQYF
V: TRBV6-5
D: -
J: TRBJ2-7
size: -

DNA: TGTGCCACCAGTGACTCAGGACACCGGAGCTCCTACAATGAGCAGTTCTTC
CDR3: CATSDSGHRSSYNEQFF
V: TRBV24-1
D: -
J: TRBJ2-1
size: few

DNA: TGCGCCAGCAGCCTAGACAGGCTGTACACTGAAGCTTTCTTT
CDR3: CASSLDRLYTEAFF
V: TRBV5-1
D: -
J: TRBJ1-1
size: -

DNA: TGTGCCAGTAGTAAGACTAGCGGGAGGGGCACAGATACGCAGTATTTT
CDR3: CASSKTSGRGTDTQYF
V: TRBV19
D: TRBD2
J: TRBJ2-3
size: once

DNA: TGCGCCAGCAGCCAAACCGCGGGAGTGACTAGGAATGAGCAGTTCTTC
CDR3: CASSQTAGVTRNEQFF
V: TRBV4-3
D: TRBD2
J: TRBJ2-1
size: few

DNA: TGTGCCAGCAGCTTACAGGGGGCAACTAATGAAAAACTGTTTTTT
CDR3: CASSLQGATNEKLFF
V: TRBV7-2
D: TRBD1
J: TRBJ1-4
size: -

DNA: TGTGCCAGCAGTTTAAGACTTGGCAGAAATAGCAATCAGCCCCAGCATTTT
CDR3: CASSLRLGRNSNQPQHF
V: TRBV28
D: -
J: TRBJ1-5
size: -

DNA: TGTGCCAGCAGTTCACAGGGGGCAGGTTCACCCCTCCACTTT
CDR3: CASSSQGAGSPLHF
V: TRBV6-5
D: TRBD1
J: TRBJ1-6
size: many

DNA: TGTGCCAGCAGCCAAGAAGACCGAAACCGGGACAGGGGTCCTAATGAAAAACTGTTTTTT
CDR3: CASSQEDRNRDRGPNEKLFF
V: TRBV4-2
D: TRBD1
J: TRBJ1-4
size: few

DNA: TGTGCCAGCAGTCCAACTGGTTTTTCACCCCTCCACTTT
CDR3: CASSPTGFSPLHF
V: TRBV12-3/TRBV12-4
D: -
J: TRBJ1-6
size: -

DNA: TGTGCCAGCAGTTACAGGGGGAGGGTCTACAATGAGCAGTTCTTC
CDR3: CASSYRGRVYNEQFF
V: TRBV6-2/TRBV6-3
D: -
J: TRBJ2-1
size: once

DNA: TGTGCCAGCAGCACCCACAACTCTGGAAACACCATATATTTT
CDR3: CASSTHNSGNTIYF
V: TRBV28
D: -
J: TRBJ1-3
size: -

DNA: TGCGCCAGCAGCCAGCGGACAGGGGATAATTCACCCCTCCACTTT
CDR3: CASSQRTGDNSPLHF
V: TRBV4-1
D: TRBD1
J: TRBJ1-6
size: -

DNA: TGCGCCAGCAGCGGGGGACAGGTGGATGAAAAACTGTTTTTT
CDR3: CASSGGQVDEKLFF
V: TRBV5-1
D: TRBD1
J: TRBJ1-4
size: few

DNA: TGTGCCAGCAGTTGGCGGGGACAGAATAATTCACCCCTCCACTTT
CDR3: CASSWRGQNNSPLHF
V: TRBV28
D: TRBD1
J: TRBJ1-6
size: -

DNA: TGTGCCAGCACTCCGACAGGGCGGGACGAGCAGTACTTC
CDR3: CASTPTGRDEQYF
V: TRBV6-5
D: TRBD1
J: TRBJ2-7
size: once

DNA: TGTGCCAGCAGTTTAGCGTTCAGGGCCCCTTATGGCTACACCTTC
CDR3: CASSLAFRAPYGYTF
V: TRBV27
D: -
J: TRBJ1-2
size: few

DNA: TGTGCCTGGAGTGTAAGGCGGGCCCTGGGTAAAAGCTCCTACGAGCAGTACTTC
CDR3: CAWSVRRALGKSSYEQYF
V: TRBV30
D: -
J: TRBJ2-7
size: -

DNA: TGTGCTAGTGGTTTTAGCTCCGGGACTAGCGGGAGACAGTCCTACGAGCAGTACTTC
CDR3: CASGFSSGTSGRQSYEQYF
V: TRBV12-5
D: TRBD2
J: TRBJ2-7
size: -

DNA: TGTGCCAGCAGCTTAGGATTAGCGGTTACTGGGCAGTACTTC
CDR3: CASSLGLAVTGQYF
V: TRBV11-2
D: -
J: TRBJ2-7
size: -

DNA: TGTGCCAGCAGCCAAGTGCGGAGTCACAAGTTCTTC
CDR3: CASSQVRSHKFF
V: TRBV14
D: -
J: TRBJ2-1
size: -

DNA: TGTGCCAGCAGGACCGACAGGGGGGGTGGCGAGCAGTACTTC
CDR3: CASRTDRGGGEQYF
V: TRBV6-5
D: TRBD1
J: TRBJ2-7
size: -

DNA: TGCGCCAGCAGCTTGGTGGCAGGGGGTGAGGAGACCCAGTACTTC
CDR3: CASSLVAGGEETQYF
V: TRBV5-1
D: TRBD1
J: TRBJ2-5
size: -

DNA: TGTGCCAGCAGCCAGCAGGGAACCTATAATTCACCCCTCCACTTT
CDR3: CASSQQGTYNSPLHF
V: TRBV14
D: -
J: TRBJ1-6
size: few

DNA: TGTGCCAGCAGTTTGGCAGGCTATGGCTACACCTTC
CDR3: CASSLAGYGYTF
V: TRBV28
D: -
J: TRBJ1-2
size: -

DNA: TGTGCCAGCAGCCAAAACAGGGGACAAGAGACCCAGTACTTC
CDR3: CASSQNRGQETQYF
V: TRBV14
D: TRBD1
J: TRBJ2-5
size: few

DNA: TGTGCCAGCTCACCCAAGGCAGGGATTTCACCCCTCCACTTT
CDR3: CASSPKAGISPLHF
V: TRBV18
D: -
J: TRBJ1-6
size: -

DNA: TGTGCCAGCAGCTTTGGGACAGGGGGGGACGAGCAGTACTTC
CDR3: CASSFGTGGDEQYF
V: TRBV13
D: TRBD1
J: TRBJ2-7
size: -

DNA: TGTGCCAGCAGCTTATCCGGGACAGGGGACTACGAGCAGTACTTC
CDR3: CASSLSGTGDYEQYF
V: TRBV5-4
D: TRBD1
J: TRBJ2-7
size: -

DNA: TGTGCCAGCAGTTTACTACAGAAGACCCAGTACTTC
CDR3: CASSLLQKTQYF
V: TRBV28
D: -
J: TRBJ2-5
size: -

DNA: TGCGCCAGCAGCTTGGCCCTAGCGGGAGCGGGTGAGCAGTTCTTC
CDR3: CASSLALAGAGEQFF
V: TRBV5-1
D: TRBD2
J: TRBJ2-1
size: few

DNA: TGTGCCAGCAGTTTATCCCTGGTAGCGAGGCATGAGCAGTTCTTC
CDR3: CASSLSLVARHEQFF
V: TRBV27
D: -
J: TRBJ2-1
size: few

DNA: TGTGCCAGCAGCTTTACTAGCGGGAACAATGAGCAGTTCTTC
CDR3: CASSFTSGNNEQFF
V: TRBV11-2
D: TRBD2
J: TRBJ2-1
size: medium-sized

DNA: TGTGCCAGCAGCCAAGATGACTATTCTTTGGGGGCCCAAGAGGCCTTC
CDR3: CASSQDDYSLGAQEAF
V: TRBV3-1/TRBV3-2
D: -
J: TRBJ1-2
size: -

DNA: TGTGCCAGCAGCCCTCGGACAGGGGCAGATACGCAGTATTTT
CDR3: CASSPRTGADTQYF
V: TRBV7-3
D: TRBD1
J: TRBJ2-3
size: -

DNA: TGTGCCAGCAGTAGTTCCGGTTCTAACTATGGCTACACCTTC
CDR3: CASSSSGSNYGYTF
V: TRBV28
D: -
J: TRBJ1-2
size: -

DNA: TGTGCCAGCAGTCGGGGAGGGGACTATGGCTACACCTTC
CDR3: CASSRGGDYGYTF
V: TRBV6-5
D: -
J: TRBJ1-2
size: -

DNA: TGTGCCAGTAACATGGGAGTGGGCACCGGGGAGCTGTTTTTT
CDR3: CASNMGVGTGELFF
V: TRBV19
D: -
J: TRBJ2-2
size: -

DNA: TGCGCCAGCAGCTTGGAAGGACAGGGAACACCCCTCCACTTT
CDR3: CASSLEGQGTPLHF
V: TRBV5-1
D: TRBD1
J: TRBJ1-6
size: -

DNA: TGTGCCAGCAGTTTATGGGAGAATTCACCCCTCCACTTT
CDR3: CASSLWENSPLHF
V: TRBV28
D: -
J: TRBJ1-6
size: -

DNA: TGTGCCAGCTCACCGGCGGCAGGGGGGACTGAAGCTTTCTTT
CDR3: CASSPAAGGTEAFF
V: TRBV18
D: TRBD1
J: TRBJ1-1
size: -